These T cell receptor beta chains were read from a single sample in a study of cytomegalovirus exposure and HLA in healthy donors. Produced via immunoSEQ multiplex PCR; TCRdb's table is partial and in-frame only. This table has over 110,000 clones, 70% to 85% appearing once. Sequenced input: PBMCs. These receptor sequences come from a woman aged 45-60 years in good health and CMV-seropositive. Each CDR3 is given with its conserved first and last residue. Each record gives: CDR3 protein, CDR3 DNA, D gene, clone size, V gene, J gene. A D gene is named only where the DNA matches it firmly. The listing skips clone size in some rows; elsewhere it reads once, few, many or a size class.

CDR3: CASSPMVLNYGYTF; DNA: TGTGCCAGCAGTCCTATGGTCCTTAACTATGGCTACACCTTC; D: .; size: .; V: TRBV7-8; J: TRBJ1-2
CDR3: CASSIGAATNEKLFF; DNA: TGTGCCAGTAGTATTGGGGCCGCAACTAATGAAAAACTGTTTTTT; D: .; size: .; V: TRBV19; J: TRBJ1-4
CDR3: CASSSVSGGPVTGELFF; DNA: TGTGCCAGCAGCTCGGTGTCGGGGGGGCCGGTAACCGGGGAGCTGTTTTTT; D: TRBD2; size: .; V: TRBV7-6; J: TRBJ2-2
CDR3: CASSTQGDKDTEAFF; DNA: TGTGCCAGCAGTACACAGGGGGACAAGGACACTGAAGCTTTCTTT; D: TRBD1; size: .; V: TRBV6-5; J: TRBJ1-1
CDR3: CASSTQGSRSNEKLFF; DNA: TGTGCCAGCAGCACCCAGGGCAGTCGGTCTAATGAAAAACTGTTTTTT; D: .; size: .; V: TRBV21-1; J: TRBJ1-4
CDR3: CASSFRRGGNEQFF; DNA: TGTGCCAGCAGTTTCCGGCGGGGGGGCAATGAGCAGTTCTTC; D: TRBD2; size: .; V: TRBV27; J: TRBJ2-1
CDR3: CAWSVGSRGKTQYF; DNA: TGTGCCTGGAGTGTAGGTTCCCGCGGGAAGACCCAGTACTTC; D: .; size: .; V: TRBV30; J: TRBJ2-5
CDR3: CASTTQGYEQYF; DNA: TGTGCCAGCACCACCCAGGGCTACGAGCAGTACTTC; D: .; size: .; V: TRBV28; J: TRBJ2-7
CDR3: CASSHLLAGEDTGELFF; DNA: TGTGCCAGCAGCCACCTACTAGCGGGGGAGGACACCGGGGAGCTGTTTTTT; D: TRBD2; size: .; V: TRBV4-2; J: TRBJ2-2
CDR3: CASSLEGQGEYNEQFF; DNA: TGCGCCAGCAGCTTGGAGGGACAGGGTGAATACAATGAGCAGTTCTTC; D: TRBD1; size: .; V: TRBV5-1; J: TRBJ2-1
CDR3: CASSPPTGIGNQPQHF; DNA: TGTGCCAGCTCACCACCGACAGGGATTGGCAATCAGCCCCAGCATTTT; D: TRBD1; size: .; V: TRBV18; J: TRBJ1-5
CDR3: CASSLDGWGVNQPQHF; DNA: TGTGCCAGCAGCTTAGATGGGTGGGGGGTAAATCAGCCCCAGCATTTT; D: .; size: .; V: TRBV5-4; J: TRBJ1-5
CDR3: CASVGTGAPDTQYF; DNA: TGTGCCAGCGTTGGGACAGGGGCTCCAGATACGCAGTATTTT; D: TRBD1; size: .; V: TRBV6-6; J: TRBJ2-3
CDR3: CASSQGAAGAASGNTIYF; DNA: TGCGCCAGCAGCCAAGGTGCCGCGGGGGCAGCCTCTGGAAACACCATATATTTT; D: .; size: .; V: TRBV4-3; J: TRBJ1-3
CDR3: CASSPPSEDTQYF; DNA: TGTGCCAGCTCACCACCGAGTGAAGATACGCAGTATTTT; D: .; size: .; V: TRBV18; J: TRBJ2-3
CDR3: CASSLTPGPEKLFF; DNA: TGTGCCAGCAGCTTAACTCCGGGTCCGGAAAAACTGTTTTTT; D: .; size: .; V: TRBV5-6; J: TRBJ1-4
CDR3: CASRDSPNQPQHF; DNA: TGTGCCAGCAGGGACAGCCCCAATCAGCCCCAGCATTTT; D: .; size: few; V: TRBV2; J: TRBJ1-5
CDR3: CASSFDRGGEKLFF; DNA: TGTGCCAGCAGCTTCGACAGGGGGGGTGAAAAACTGTTTTTT; D: TRBD1; size: .; V: TRBV7-2; J: TRBJ1-4
CDR3: CASRSTGGNTEAFF; DNA: TGTGCCAGCAGGTCGACAGGGGGGAACACTGAAGCTTTCTTT; D: TRBD1; size: once; V: TRBV28; J: TRBJ1-1
CDR3: CASSQDASPYNSPLHF; DNA: TGCGCCAGCAGCCAAGATGCGAGCCCATATAATTCACCCCTCCACTTT; D: .; size: .; V: TRBV4-3; J: TRBJ1-6
CDR3: CASSSRQGVGEKLFF; DNA: TGTGCCAGCAGCTCCCGACAGGGGGTCGGCGAAAAACTGTTTTTT; D: TRBD1; size: .; V: TRBV7-8; J: TRBJ1-4
CDR3: CASSRPRGQGYTLNTEAFF; DNA: TGTGCCAGCAGCCGGCCACGTGGACAGGGGTACACCTTGAACACTGAAGCTTTCTTT; D: TRBD1; size: .; V: TRBV7-8; J: TRBJ1-1
CDR3: CASSQEVQAGYEQYF; DNA: TGCGCCAGCAGCCAAGAAGTTCAGGCAGGGTACGAGCAGTACTTC; D: .; size: .; V: TRBV4-3; J: TRBJ2-7
CDR3: CASSQAQGYDNSPLHF; DNA: TGCGCCAGCAGCCAAGCACAGGGGTATGATAATTCACCCCTCCACTTT; D: TRBD1; size: .; V: TRBV4-3; J: TRBJ1-6
CDR3: CAWSLYRGRNSPLHF; DNA: TGTGCCTGGAGCCTCTACAGGGGGCGGAATTCACCCCTCCACTTT; D: TRBD1; size: .; V: TRBV30; J: TRBJ1-6
CDR3: CASSPRTTGEREKLFF; DNA: TGTGCCAGCTCACCTCGGACGACAGGGGAAAGGGAAAAACTGTTTTTT; D: TRBD1; size: .; V: TRBV18; J: TRBJ1-4
CDR3: CASSLAGAQETQYF; DNA: TGCGCCAGCAGCTTGGCGGGAGCTCAAGAGACCCAGTACTTC; D: .; size: .; V: TRBV5-1; J: TRBJ2-5
CDR3: CASSLGTGVGYEQYF; DNA: TGTGCCAGCAGCTTAGGGACAGGGGTTGGCTACGAGCAGTACTTC; D: TRBD1; size: .; V: TRBV11-2; J: TRBJ2-7
CDR3: CASSRTGKEQYF; DNA: TGTGCCAGCAGTAGGACAGGGAAAGAGCAGTACTTC; D: TRBD1; size: .; V: TRBV6-5; J: TRBJ2-7
CDR3: CASSQERVQFGQYF; DNA: TGCGCCAGCAGCCAAGAACGGGTACAATTCGGGCAGTACTTC; D: .; size: once; V: TRBV4-1; J: TRBJ2-5
CDR3: CASSTAGNTIYF; DNA: TGTGCCAGTAGTACAGCTGGAAACACCATATATTTT; D: .; size: .; V: TRBV19; J: TRBJ1-3
CDR3: CASSLGTVINQPQHF; DNA: TGTGCCAGCAGCTTAGGGACAGTAATTAATCAGCCCCAGCATTTT; D: .; size: .; V: TRBV7-2; J: TRBJ1-5
CDR3: CASGFERGRGQPQHF; DNA: TGTGCCAGCGGGTTTGAAAGGGGAAGGGGTCAGCCCCAGCATTTT; D: .; size: .; V: TRBV2; J: TRBJ1-5
CDR3: CASSLGRGGDIQYF; DNA: TGTGCCAGCAGCTTAGGCAGGGGCGGAGACATTCAGTACTTC; D: .; size: .; V: TRBV5-4; J: TRBJ2-4
CDR3: CASSQEQTSTGQLGTNEQFF; DNA: TGCGCCAGCAGCCAAGAACAGACTTCCACAGGGCAACTAGGGACAAATGAGCAGTTCTTC; D: .; size: .; V: TRBV4-3; J: TRBJ2-1
CDR3: CASSGLTGNYGYTF; DNA: TGTGCCAGCAGCGGTTTAACAGGGAACTATGGCTACACCTTC; D: .; size: .; V: TRBV9; J: TRBJ1-2
CDR3: CASSLAPGTSTDTQYF; DNA: TGTGCCAGCAGCTTAGCGCCGGGGACTAGCACAGATACGCAGTATTTT; D: .; size: .; V: TRBV7-2; J: TRBJ2-3